This T cell receptor (beta chain) stems from a study of T cell changes during pregnancy in multiple sclerosis. Sequenced by immunoSEQ multiplex PCR; TCRdb stores in-frame clones only, minus some. Found here are 60,000 to 85,000 clones, more than 85% of them singletons; the top ten hold roughly 2%. The germline CDR1 and CDR2 sequences are SGHDT and YYEEEE. With 0 bases removed from V and 11 bases from J, the gap between germline ends came to 17 bases. The CDR3 has 14 residues. The chain recombines TRBV5-6 with TRBJ1-1, with a possible D match to TRBD1 (5 bases). Sequenced here: peripheral blood, sampled in the first trimester of pregnancy. The receptor comes from a female donor with multiple sclerosis, enrolled in a pregnancy study. CDR3 bases: TGTGCCAGCAGCTTGGAGCGGGCAGGGTCTTTTGCTTTCTTT. This sequence encodes CASSLERAGSFAFF.